The clone carrying this T cell receptor beta chain was picked up many times. Its specificity is not known. In germline, CDR1 is MDHEN, CDR2 SYDVKM. CDR3 length: 14 amino acids. The V and J ends lost 5 bases and 6 bases, in that order; junction bases with no gene match: 5. The data belong to a study of neurological immune-mediated disorders. The method for making cDNA was 5'RACE, and it used 10-nucleotide random UMIs. Over 190 million TCR-beta sequences from 15-18 subjects came from every sequencing run. Using its own MiXCR run on the 5' RACE reads, TCRdb lists one record per CDR3 protein. This sample has approximately 48,000 distinct CDR3 sequences, with approximately 17% found just once. Study conclusions and caveats: It was HTLV-1-associated myelopathy that showed the most TCR clonal expansion, while multiple sclerosis showed the least, falling below healthy controls.

The chain links TRBV28 to TRBJ2-4; 9 bases map to TRBD2. The material sequenced was PBMCs. The clonotype was recovered from a man in his 60s in good health. The CDR3 region has the DNA TGTGCCAGCAGTCCCAATAGCGGGAGAAACATTCAGTACTTC. This gives the protein CASSPNSGRNIQYF.